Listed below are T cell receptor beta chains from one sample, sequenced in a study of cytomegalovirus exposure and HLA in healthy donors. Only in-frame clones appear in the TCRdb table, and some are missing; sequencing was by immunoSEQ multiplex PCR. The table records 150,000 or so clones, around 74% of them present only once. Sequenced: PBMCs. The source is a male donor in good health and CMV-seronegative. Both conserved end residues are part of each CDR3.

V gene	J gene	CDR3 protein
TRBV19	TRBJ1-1	CASSGVNTEAFF
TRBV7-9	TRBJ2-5	CASSSSGTGYGEETQYF
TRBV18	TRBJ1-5	CASSPGGNSNQPQHF
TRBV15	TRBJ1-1	CATSRDQESGRDTEAFF
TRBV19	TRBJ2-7	CASSITGSLTYEQYF
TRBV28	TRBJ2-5	CASSLSGTGSFGETQYF
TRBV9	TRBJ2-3	CASSVGGGAADTQYF
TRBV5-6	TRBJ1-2	CASSLATGEYYGYTF
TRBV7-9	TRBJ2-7	CASSPSGYEQYF
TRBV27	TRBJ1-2	CASSLFGRTGSYVGYTF
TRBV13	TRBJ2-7	CASSGRGLENSYEQYF
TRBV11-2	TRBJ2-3	CASSSTGGLEGTQYF
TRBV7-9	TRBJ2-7	CASSESWFGKNYEQYF
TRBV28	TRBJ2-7	CASSPGWYEQYF
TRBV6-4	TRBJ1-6	CASSVRTGGNSPLHF
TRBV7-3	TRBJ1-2	CASSPKGDSYGYTF
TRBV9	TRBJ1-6	CASSVGTAYNSPLHF
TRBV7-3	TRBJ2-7	CASSLSSGTGEQYF
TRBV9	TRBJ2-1	CASEGRNEQFF
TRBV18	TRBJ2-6	CASSPRQGWGSGANVLTF
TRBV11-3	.	CASSSDSGTGSYNEQFF
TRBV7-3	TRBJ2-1	CASSHGPPGGDEQFF
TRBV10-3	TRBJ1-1	CATDEKGQSTEAFF
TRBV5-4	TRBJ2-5	CASSLNGGLEETQYF
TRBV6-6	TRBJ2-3	CASSFARGADTQYF
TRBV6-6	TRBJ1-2	CASSYLSGANYGYTF
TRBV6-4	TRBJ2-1	CASSWGGDNEQFF
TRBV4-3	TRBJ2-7	CASSPGQGTYEQYF
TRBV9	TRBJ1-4	CASSVMGGVREKLFF
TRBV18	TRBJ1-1	CASSGGPNTEAFF
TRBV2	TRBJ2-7	CASRGSIYEQYF
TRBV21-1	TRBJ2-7	CASSKVGRCSDEQYF
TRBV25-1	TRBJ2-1	CASSEWQGGSYNEQFF
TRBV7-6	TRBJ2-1	CASSLDGSSYNEQFF
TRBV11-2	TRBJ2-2	CASSLDVALLRGGGTGELFF
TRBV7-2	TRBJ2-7	CASSLVAQGPSEQYF
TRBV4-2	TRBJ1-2	CASSPGTGGDYLGYTF
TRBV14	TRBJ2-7	CASSQVRGHEQYF
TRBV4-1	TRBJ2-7	CASSRTSGPYEQYF
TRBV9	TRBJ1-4	CASSVVEGEKLFF